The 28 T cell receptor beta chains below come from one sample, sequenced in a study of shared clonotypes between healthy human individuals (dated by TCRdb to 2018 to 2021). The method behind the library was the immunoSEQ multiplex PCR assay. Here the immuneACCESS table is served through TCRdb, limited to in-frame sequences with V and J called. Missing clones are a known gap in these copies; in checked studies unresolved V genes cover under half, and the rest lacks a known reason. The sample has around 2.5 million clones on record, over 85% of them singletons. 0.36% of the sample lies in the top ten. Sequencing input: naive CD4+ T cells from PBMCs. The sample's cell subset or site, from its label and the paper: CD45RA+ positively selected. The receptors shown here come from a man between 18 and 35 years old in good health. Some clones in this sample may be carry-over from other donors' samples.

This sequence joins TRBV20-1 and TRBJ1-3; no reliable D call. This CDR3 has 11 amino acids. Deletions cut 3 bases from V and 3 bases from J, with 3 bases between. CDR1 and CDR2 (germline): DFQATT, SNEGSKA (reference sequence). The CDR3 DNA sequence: TGCAGTGCTAGCATTGGAAACACCATATATTTT. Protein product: CSASIGNTIYF.

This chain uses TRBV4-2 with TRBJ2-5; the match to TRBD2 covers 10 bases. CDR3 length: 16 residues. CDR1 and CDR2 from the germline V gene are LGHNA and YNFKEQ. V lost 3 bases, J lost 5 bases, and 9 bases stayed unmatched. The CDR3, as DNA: TGTGCCAGCAGCCAGGCCGGGACTAGCGTCGGTGAGACCCAGTACTTC. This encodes CASSQAGTSVGETQYF.

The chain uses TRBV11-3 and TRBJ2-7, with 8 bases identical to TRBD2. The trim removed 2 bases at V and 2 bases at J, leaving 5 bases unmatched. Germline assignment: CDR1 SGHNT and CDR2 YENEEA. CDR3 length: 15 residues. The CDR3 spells CASSLRSGSTYEQYF. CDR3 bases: TGTGCCAGCAGCTTAAGGAGCGGGAGCACCTACGAGCAGTACTTC.

The CDR3 loop reads CASSRILDRMNTEAFF. The CDR3 DNA follows: TGTGCCAGCTCACGTATATTAGACAGAATGAACACTGAAGCTTTCTTT. The chain uses TRBV18 and TRBJ1-1; the D gene is possibly TRBD1 (5 bases). The germline gives CDR1 KGHSH, CDR2 LQKENI. CDR3 length: 16 amino acids. V dropped 4 bases and J dropped 0 bases, with 15 bases sitting between them.

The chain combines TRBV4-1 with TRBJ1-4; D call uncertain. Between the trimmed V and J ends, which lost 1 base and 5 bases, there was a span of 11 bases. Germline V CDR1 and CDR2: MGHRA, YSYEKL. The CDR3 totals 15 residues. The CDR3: CASSQVLGPNEKLFF. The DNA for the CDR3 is TGCGCCAGCAGCCAAGTTTTAGGGCCCAATGAAAAACTGTTTTTT.

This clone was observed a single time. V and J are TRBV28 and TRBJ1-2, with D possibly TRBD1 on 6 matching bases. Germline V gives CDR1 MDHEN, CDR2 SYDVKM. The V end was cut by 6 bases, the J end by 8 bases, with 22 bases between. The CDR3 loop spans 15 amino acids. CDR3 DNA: TGTGCCAGCAGGCGAAAATTTACAGGGCGGGGAGGCTACACCTTC. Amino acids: CASRRKFTGRGGYTF.

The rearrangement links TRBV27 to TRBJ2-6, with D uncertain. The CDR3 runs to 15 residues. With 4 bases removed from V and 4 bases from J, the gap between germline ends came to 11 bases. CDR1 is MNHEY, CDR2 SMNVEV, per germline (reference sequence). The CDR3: CASSYKVGGANVLTF. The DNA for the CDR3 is TGTGCCAGCAGTTATAAGGTGGGCGGGGCCAACGTCCTGACTTTC. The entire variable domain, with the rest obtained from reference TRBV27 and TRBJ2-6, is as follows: EAQVTQNPRYLITVTGKKLTVTCSQNMNHEYMSWYRQDPGLGLRQIYYSMNVEVTDKGDVPEGYKVSRKEKRNFPLILESPSPNQTSLYFCASSYKVGGANVLTFGAGSRLTVL.

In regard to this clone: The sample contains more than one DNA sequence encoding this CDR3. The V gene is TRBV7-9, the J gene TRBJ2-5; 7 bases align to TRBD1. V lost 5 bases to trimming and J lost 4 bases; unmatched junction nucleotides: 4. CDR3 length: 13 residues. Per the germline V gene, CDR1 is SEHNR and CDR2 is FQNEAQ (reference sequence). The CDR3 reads CASSPTGVETQYF. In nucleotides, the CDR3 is TGTGCCAGCAGCCCTACAGGGGTAGAGACCCAGTACTTC.

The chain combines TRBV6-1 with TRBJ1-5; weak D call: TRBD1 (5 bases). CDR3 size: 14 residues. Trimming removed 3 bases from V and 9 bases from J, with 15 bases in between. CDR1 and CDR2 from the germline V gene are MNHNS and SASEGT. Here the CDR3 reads CASSEGPQIRPQHF. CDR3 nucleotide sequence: TGTGCCAGCAGTGAGGGACCCCAAATTCGGCCCCAGCATTTT.

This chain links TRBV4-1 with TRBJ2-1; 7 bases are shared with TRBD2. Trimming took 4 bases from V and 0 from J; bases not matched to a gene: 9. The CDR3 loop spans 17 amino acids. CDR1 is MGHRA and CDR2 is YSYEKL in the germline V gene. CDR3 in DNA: TGCGCCAGCAGCCCCCACAGTCTAGCGGTCTCCTACAATGAGCAGTTCTTC. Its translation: CASSPHSLAVSYNEQFF.

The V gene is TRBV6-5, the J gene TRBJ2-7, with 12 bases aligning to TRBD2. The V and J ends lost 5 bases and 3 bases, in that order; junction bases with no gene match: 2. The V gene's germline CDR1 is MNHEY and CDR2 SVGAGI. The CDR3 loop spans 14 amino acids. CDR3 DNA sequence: TGTGCCAGCAGTAAGGGACTAGCGGGCTACGAGCAGTACTTC. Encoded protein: CASSKGLAGYEQYF.

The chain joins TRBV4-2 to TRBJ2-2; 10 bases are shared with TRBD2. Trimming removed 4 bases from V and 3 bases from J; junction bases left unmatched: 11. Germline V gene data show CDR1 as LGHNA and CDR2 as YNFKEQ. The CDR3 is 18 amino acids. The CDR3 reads CASSLSFRTSGYTGELFF. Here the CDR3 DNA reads TGTGCCAGCAGCCTCTCCTTTCGGACTAGCGGTTACACCGGGGAGCTGTTTTTT.

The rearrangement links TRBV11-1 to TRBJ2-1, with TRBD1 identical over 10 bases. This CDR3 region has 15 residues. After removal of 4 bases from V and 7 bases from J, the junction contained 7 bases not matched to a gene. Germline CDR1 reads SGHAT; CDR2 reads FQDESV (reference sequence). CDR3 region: CASSSRQGARNEQFF. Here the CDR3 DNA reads TGTGCCAGCAGCTCAAGACAGGGGGCGAGGAATGAGCAGTTCTTC.

The CDR3 nucleotides read TGTGCCAGCAGGGAAAGCGGGATCCCTCTCTACGAGCAGTACTTC. The encoded protein is CASRESGIPLYEQYF. V is TRBV2 and J is TRBJ2-7; 7 nucleotides align to TRBD2. The germline CDR1 and CDR2 sequences are SNHLY and FYNNEI. The V gene end was trimmed by 6 bases and the J gene end by 3 bases; junction bases not matched to a gene: 11. The CDR3 has 15 residues.

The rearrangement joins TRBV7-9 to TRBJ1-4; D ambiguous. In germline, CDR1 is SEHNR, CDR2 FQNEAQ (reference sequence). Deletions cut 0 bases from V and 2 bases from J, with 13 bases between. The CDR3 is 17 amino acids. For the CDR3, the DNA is TGTGCCAGCAGCTTAGCCCCCCCGGGGTATACTAATGAAAAACTGTTTTTT. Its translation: CASSLAPPGYTNEKLFF.

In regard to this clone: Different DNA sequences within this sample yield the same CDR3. In DNA form, the CDR3 reads TGTGCCAGCAGTTTACTAGCGGGGGGGAACACCGGGGAGCTGTTTTTT. Its protein is CASSLLAGGNTGELFF. This sequence joins TRBV27 and TRBJ2-2; 11 nucleotides align to TRBD2. Germline assignment: CDR1 MNHEY and CDR2 SMNVEV (reference sequence). Trimming cost V 2 bases and J 1 base; bases outside gene matches: 0. This CDR3 has 16 amino acids.

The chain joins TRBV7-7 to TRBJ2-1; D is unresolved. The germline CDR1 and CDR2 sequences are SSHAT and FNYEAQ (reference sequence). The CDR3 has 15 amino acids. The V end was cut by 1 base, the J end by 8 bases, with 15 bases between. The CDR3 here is CASSLGGPPSHEQFF. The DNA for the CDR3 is TGTGCCAGCAGCTTAGGAGGCCCGCCAAGCCATGAGCAGTTCTTC.

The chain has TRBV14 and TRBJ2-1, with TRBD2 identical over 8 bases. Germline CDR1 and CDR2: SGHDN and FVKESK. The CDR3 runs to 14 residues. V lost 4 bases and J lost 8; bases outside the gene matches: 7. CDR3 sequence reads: CASSLGGGIDEQFF. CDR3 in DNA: TGTGCCAGCAGCCTCGGGGGGGGCATCGATGAGCAGTTCTTC.

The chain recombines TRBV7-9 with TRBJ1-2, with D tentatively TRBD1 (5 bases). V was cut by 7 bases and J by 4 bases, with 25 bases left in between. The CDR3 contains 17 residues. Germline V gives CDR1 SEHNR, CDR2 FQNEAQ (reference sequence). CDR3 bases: TGTGCCAGCAATCGGAGAGGGGCAGGCGAAGCCATCTATGGCTACACCTTC. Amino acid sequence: CASNRRGAGEAIYGYTF.

The CDR3 protein is CASRGGSRNEQFF. The CDR3 nucleotides are TGTGCCAGCAGGGGCGGGAGTCGGAATGAGCAGTTCTTC. The chain has TRBV5-6 and TRBJ2-1, with 7 positions matching TRBD2. The length of the CDR3 is 13 residues. Germline V gives CDR1 SGHDT, CDR2 YYEEEE. V shed 5 bases and J 7 bases; nucleotides not matched to a gene: 6. The complete variable domain, with remaining parts taken from reference TRBV5-6 and TRBJ2-1, reads DAGVTQSPTHLIKTRGQQVTLRCSPKSGHDTVSWYQQALGQGPQFIFQYYEEEERQRGNFPDRFSGHQFPNYSSELNVNALLLGDSALYLCASRGGSRNEQFFGPGTRLTVL.

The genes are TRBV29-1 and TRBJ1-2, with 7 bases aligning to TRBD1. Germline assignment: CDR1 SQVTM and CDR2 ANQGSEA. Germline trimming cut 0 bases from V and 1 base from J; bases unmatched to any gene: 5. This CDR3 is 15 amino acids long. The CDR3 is CSVEDLGQYNYGYTF. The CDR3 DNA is TGCAGCGTTGAAGATCTGGGACAGTATAACTATGGCTACACCTTC.

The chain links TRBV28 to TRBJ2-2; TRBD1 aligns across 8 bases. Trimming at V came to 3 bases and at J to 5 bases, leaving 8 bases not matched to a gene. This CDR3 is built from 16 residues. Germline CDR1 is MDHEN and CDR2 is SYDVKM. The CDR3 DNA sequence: TGTGCCAGCAGTTTTGTCCGGACAGGGAGGACCGGGGAGCTGTTTTTT. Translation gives CASSFVRTGRTGELFF.

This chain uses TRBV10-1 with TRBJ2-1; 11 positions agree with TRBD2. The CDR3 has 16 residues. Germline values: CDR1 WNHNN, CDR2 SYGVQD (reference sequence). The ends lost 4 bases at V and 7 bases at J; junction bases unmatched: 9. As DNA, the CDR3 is TGCGCCAGCAGTGGAAAGGGACTAGCGGATCGAAATGAGCAGTTCTTC. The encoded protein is CASSGKGLADRNEQFF.

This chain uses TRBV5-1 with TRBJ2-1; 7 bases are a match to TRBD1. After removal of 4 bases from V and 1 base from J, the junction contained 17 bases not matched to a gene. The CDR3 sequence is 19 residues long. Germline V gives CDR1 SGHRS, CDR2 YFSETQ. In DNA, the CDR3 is TGCGCCAGCAGCCCAGTACCCGGAAGCAGGGGGATATCCTACAATGAGCAGTTCTTC. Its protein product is CASSPVPGSRGISYNEQFF.

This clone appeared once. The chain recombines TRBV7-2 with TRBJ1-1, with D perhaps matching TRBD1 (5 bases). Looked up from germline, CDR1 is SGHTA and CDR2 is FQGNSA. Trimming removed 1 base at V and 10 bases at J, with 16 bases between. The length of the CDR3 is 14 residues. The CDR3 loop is CASSLDRGESGAFF. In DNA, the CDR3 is TGTGCCAGCAGCTTAGACCGGGGCGAGAGCGGAGCTTTCTTT.

Written as DNA, the CDR3 is TGTGCCAGCAGCCCGAGAACAGGGTCTAATCAGCCCCAGCATTTT. Amino acid sequence: CASSPRTGSNQPQHF. The gene calls are TRBV6-5 and TRBJ1-5; tentative D call: TRBD1 (6 bases). This CDR3 region has 15 residues. V was cut by 6 bases and J by 4 bases, with 16 bases left in between. CDR1 and CDR2 from the germline V gene are MNHEY and SVGAGI.

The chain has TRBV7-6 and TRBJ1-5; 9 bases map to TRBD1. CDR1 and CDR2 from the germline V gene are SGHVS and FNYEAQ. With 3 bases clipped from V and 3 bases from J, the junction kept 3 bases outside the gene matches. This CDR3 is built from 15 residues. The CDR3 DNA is TGTGCCAGCAGCTTGCGACAGGGGGTCAATCAGCCCCAGCATTTT. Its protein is CASSLRQGVNQPQHF.

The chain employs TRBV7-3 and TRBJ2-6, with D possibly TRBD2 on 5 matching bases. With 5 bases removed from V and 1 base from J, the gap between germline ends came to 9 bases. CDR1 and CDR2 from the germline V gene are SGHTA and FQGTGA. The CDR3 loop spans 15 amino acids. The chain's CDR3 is CASSQPGSGANVLTF. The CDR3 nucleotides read TGTGCCAGCAGCCAACCGGGGTCTGGGGCCAACGTCCTGACTTTC.